This TCR beta chain came from a study of healthy donors' naive CD4 and CD8 T cells. Study at large: Donors came from three age groups: 20-25, 40-50 and 60-70 years.

General observations from the study: Reportedly, most V and J gene segments showed naive CD4+ versus CD8+ bias. Positive CDR3 charge linked to CD4+ cells, negative to CD8+ cells.

TCR libraries were built from about 500 ng of total RNA by linear amplification. Source study methods: Sequencing covered under 100,000 rearranged alpha-chain transcripts across several healthy donors. MiXCR, run by TCRdb on the reads, gives a single entry per CDR3 protein. The V and J calls were not made by the authors but by TCRdb's processing. The sample records around 180,000 distinct CDR3 sequences, over 60% being singletons. The CDR3 is 14 residues long. The V segment lost 5 bases and the J segment 3 bases; nucleotides outside the gene matches: 7. Germline CDR1 is ENHRY and CDR2 is SYGVKD. A note on this clonotype: Its antigen is unknown.

Source material: naive CD4+ and CD8+ T cells sorted from blood, pooled from several donors. The genes are TRBV10-3 and TRBJ2-7; 7 bases agree with TRBD1. This TCR was sampled from a pool of human donors in good health; the sample pools cells from several healthy donors. CDR3 amino acids: CAISKTGVGYEQYF. In nucleotides, the CDR3 is TGTGCCATCAGTAAAACAGGGGTTGGCTACGAGCAGTACTTC.